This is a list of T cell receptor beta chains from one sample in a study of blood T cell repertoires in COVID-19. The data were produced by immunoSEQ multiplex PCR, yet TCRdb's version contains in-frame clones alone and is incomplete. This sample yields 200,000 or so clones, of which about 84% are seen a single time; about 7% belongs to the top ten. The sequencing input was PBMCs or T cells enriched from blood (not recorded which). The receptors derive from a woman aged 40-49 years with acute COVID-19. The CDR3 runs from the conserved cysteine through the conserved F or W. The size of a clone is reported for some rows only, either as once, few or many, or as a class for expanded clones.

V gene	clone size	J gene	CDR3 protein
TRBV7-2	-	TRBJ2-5	CASSPTSGEEETQYF
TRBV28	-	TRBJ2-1	CASRTGAGNEQFF
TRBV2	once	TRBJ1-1	CASGGQGYTEAFF
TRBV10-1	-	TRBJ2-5	CASSETRDSRQAETQYF
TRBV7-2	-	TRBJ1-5	CASSAVATPLDSNQPQHF
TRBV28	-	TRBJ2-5	CASSRQAGQETQYF
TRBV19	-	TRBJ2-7	CASSGYRGGSYEQYF
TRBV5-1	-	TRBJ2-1	CASSRRTSGGDGNEQFF
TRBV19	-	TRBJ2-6	CASQGTGANVLTF
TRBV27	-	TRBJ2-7	CASSLAGVFNEQYF
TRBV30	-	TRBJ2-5	CAWSALAGGYQETQYF
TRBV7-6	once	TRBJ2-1	CASSRKPGLAHHEQFF
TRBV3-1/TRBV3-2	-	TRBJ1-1	CASRHGLSEAFF
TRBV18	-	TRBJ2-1	CASSPFATSSMGYNEQFF
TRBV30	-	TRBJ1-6	CAWSKGDPYNSPLHF
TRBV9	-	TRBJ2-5	CASSSTSGRIETQYF
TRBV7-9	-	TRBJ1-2	CASSLSREVKDGYTF
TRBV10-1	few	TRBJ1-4	CASSESRTENEKLFF
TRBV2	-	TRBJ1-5	CASGYRGAGQPQHF
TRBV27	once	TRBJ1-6	CASSIPGTDNSPLHF
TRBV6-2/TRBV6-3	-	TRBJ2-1	CASSLDIYNEQFF
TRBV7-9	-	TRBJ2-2	CASSSGTPGDTGELFF
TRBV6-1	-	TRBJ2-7	CASSAPRAGPSSYEQYF
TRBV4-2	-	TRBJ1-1	CASSQDLRTDTEAFF
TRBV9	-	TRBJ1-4	CASSVDRGGAGEKLFF
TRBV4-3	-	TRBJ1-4	CASSQLRDKSKLFF
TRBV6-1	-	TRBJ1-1	CASSERGGEAFF
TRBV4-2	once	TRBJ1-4	CASSQDTGTNEKLFF
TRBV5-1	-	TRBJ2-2	CASSLKGESGELFF
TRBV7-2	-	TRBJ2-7	CASSFALDGEQYF
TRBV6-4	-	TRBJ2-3	CASSVLAGTGATQYF
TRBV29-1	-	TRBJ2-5	CSGGGKETQYF
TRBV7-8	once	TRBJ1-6	CASSLDRVNSPLHF
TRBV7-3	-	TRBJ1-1	CASSLLSGGEAFF
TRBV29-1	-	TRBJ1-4	CSVGGPGNEKLFF
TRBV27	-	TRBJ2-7	CASSEGQGLQYF
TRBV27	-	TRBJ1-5	CASSPLAGRGDQPQHF
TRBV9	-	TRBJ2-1	CASSVEGQGVDEQFF
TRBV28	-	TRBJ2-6	CASSSGANVLTF
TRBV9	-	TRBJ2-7	CASSTKIDSFSYEQYF
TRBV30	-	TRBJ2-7	CAWRGTGGYEQYF
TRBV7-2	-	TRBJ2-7	CASSQRRVYEQYF
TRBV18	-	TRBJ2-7	CASSPDMQGYEQYF
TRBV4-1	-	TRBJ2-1	CASSQVSASSYNEQFF
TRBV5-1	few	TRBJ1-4	CASSLDLGGDEKLFF
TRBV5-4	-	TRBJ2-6	CASSLGGLNVLTF
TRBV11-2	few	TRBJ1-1	CASSLALGQNTEAFF
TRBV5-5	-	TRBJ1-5	CASSLTAHQPQHF
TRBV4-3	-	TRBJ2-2	CASSLAGLASGELFF
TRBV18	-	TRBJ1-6	CASSPPGTGSPLHF
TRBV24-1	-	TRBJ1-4	CATSDGGQGTEKLFF
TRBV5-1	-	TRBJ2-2	CASSPGTPRTGELFF
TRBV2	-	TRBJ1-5	CASSEEGTGSQPQHF
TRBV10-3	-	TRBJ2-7	CAIRPGQASYEQYF
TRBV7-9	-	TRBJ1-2	CASSFGLSFLGYTF